This TCR beta chain was observed in a study of blood T cell repertoires in COVID-19. Per the original methods: Amplification of reference gene primers provided the estimated nucleated cell counts. Generated by immunoSEQ multiplex PCR, the TCRdb table keeps only in-frame clones and is missing some. D and trimming come from the DNA, and the V and J calls and clone size come from that table. This sample has 300,000 to 400,000 clones; more than 75% occur once, and the top ten carry 1%. The CDR3 contains 14 residues. The germline V and J ends were trimmed by 9 bases and 2 bases, with 17 bases remaining between them. Looked up from germline, CDR1 is MNHEY and CDR2 is SVGAGI.

The sequencing sample was made of peripheral blood. The clonotype originates from a man aged 45-65 years with active or convalescent COVID-19. The rearrangement links TRBV6-5 to TRBJ2-7; perhaps TRBD2 as D (5 bases). CDR3 loop: CASRTWTGTYEQYF. In DNA, the CDR3 is TGTGCCAGTCGCACTTGGACGGGAACCTACGAGCAGTACTTC.